This record concerns one T cell receptor (beta chain) sequence. Antigen unknown. A J-beta primer mix and a sample-barcoded 5' primer were used in a second PCR of roughly 7 to 12 cycles. MiXCR was run by TCRdb on the 5' RACE reads, yielding one entry per CDR3 protein. The sample yields hundreds of thousands of distinct CDR3 sequences, 44% seen once. This sample was included in a study of blood T cells in healthy people across ages. General study findings and limits: Greater diversity and more naive CD4+ cells were seen in long-lived donors than in aged donors. Older individuals had lower TCR beta diversity per million T cells (the decline was roughly linear).

Researchers isolated at least 7 million PBMCs per sample. Total RNA extraction produced at least 5.5 micrograms (per sample) for the study. Source material: blood. The origin of this receptor is a man aged 55 to 70 in good health.

CDR3 in DNA: TGTGCCAGCAGAAAGCCGGGACAGGGCGACGACGAGCAGTACTTC. Protein: CASRKPGQGDDEQYF. The chain links TRBV6-2 or TRBV6-3 to TRBJ2-5, with 9 bases matching TRBD1. The end of the DNA fits TRBJ2-7 better, so the J call may be wrong. This CDR3 has 15 residues. CDR1 is MNHEY and CDR2 is SVGEGT in the germline V gene.